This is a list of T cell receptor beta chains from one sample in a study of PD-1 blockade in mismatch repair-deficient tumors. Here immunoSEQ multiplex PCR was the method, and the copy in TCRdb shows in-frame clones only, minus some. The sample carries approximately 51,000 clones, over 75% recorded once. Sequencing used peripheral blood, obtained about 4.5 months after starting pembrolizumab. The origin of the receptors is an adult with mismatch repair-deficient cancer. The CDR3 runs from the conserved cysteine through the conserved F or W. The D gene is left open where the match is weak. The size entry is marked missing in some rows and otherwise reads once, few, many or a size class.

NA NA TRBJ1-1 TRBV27 CASIEGVEAFF TGTGCCAGCATCGAGGGGGTGGAAGCTTTCTTT
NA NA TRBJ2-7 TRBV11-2 CASSLGRGGAPDEQYF TGTGCCAGCAGCTTGGGGCGGGGCGGGGCCCCCGACGAGCAGTACTTC
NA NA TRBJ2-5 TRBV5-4 CASSLGGQGGDQYF TGTGCCAGCAGCTTGGGAGGCCAGGGGGGGGACCAGTACTTC
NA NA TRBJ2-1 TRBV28 CASSLGDYEQFF TGTGCCAGCAGTTTGGGGGACTATGAGCAGTTCTTC
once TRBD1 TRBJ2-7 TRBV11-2 CASRATGGVYEQYF TGTGCCAGCAGGGCGACAGGGGGCGTCTACGAGCAGTACTTC
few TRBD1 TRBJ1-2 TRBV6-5 CASSPQGDYGYTF TGTGCCAGCAGTCCTCAGGGGGATTATGGCTACACCTTC
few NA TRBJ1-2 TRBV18 CASSQDRANYGYTF TGTGCCAGCTCACAGGACAGAGCTAACTATGGCTACACCTTC
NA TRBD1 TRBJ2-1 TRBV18 CASSPRMGQGYNEQFF TGTGCCAGCTCACCACGTATGGGACAGGGTTACAATGAGCAGTTCTTC
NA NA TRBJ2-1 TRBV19 CVSSIGEGYNNEQFF TGTGTCAGTAGTATAGGAGAGGGCTACAACAATGAGCAGTTCTTC
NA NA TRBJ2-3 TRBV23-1 CASTHLSGGNTDTQYF TGCGCCAGCACTCATCTATCGGGCGGAAACACAGATACGCAGTATTTT
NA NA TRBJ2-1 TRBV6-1 CASSEFPTVEQFF TGTGCCAGCAGTGAATTCCCGACGGTTGAGCAGTTCTTC
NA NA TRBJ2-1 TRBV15 CATSRDQRRNQQFF TGTGCCACCAGCAGAGATCAAAGGCGGAACCAGCAGTTCTTC
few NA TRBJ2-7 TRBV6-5 CASSYSRGLYEQYF TGTGCCAGCAGTTACTCGAGGGGACTCTACGAGCAGTACTTC
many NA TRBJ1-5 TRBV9 CASSVAGTGNQPQHF TGTGCCAGCAGCGTAGCCGGGACGGGGAATCAGCCCCAGCATTTT
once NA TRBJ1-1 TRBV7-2 CASIQVLNTEAFF TGTGCCAGCATCCAGGTCTTGAACACTGAAGCTTTCTTT
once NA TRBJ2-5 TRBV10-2 CASRRQTKETQYF TGCGCCAGCAGAAGACAGACAAAAGAGACCCAGTACTTC
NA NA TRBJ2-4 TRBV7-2 CASSAALALSGGIQYF TGTGCCAGCAGCGCCGCCCTTGCCCTTAGCGGTGGCATTCAGTACTTC
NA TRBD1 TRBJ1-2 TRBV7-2 CASSVSPGQVIGYTF TGTGCCAGCAGCGTTAGCCCGGGACAGGTCATTGGCTACACCTTC
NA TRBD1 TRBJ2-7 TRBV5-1 CASTDFGTGGGQYF TGCGCCAGCACGGATTTCGGGACAGGGGGCGGGCAGTACTTC
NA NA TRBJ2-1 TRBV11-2 CASSSVGGLSDPFF TGTGCCAGCAGCTCCGTTGGGGGTCTGTCAGACCCGTTCTTC
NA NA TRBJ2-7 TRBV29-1 CSVGVRGISTSYEQYF TGCAGCGTTGGAGTTCGGGGTATATCCACTTCCTACGAGCAGTACTTC
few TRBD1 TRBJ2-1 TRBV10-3 CAIARLGQGGDEQFF TGTGCCATCGCGCGACTCGGACAGGGGGGCGATGAGCAGTTCTTC
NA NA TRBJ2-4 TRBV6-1 CASSEVAALAKNIQYF TGTGCCAGCAGTGAAGTAGCGGCGCTAGCCAAAAACATTCAGTACTTC
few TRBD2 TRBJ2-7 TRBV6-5 CASRRLAGPYEQYF TGTGCCAGCAGACGACTAGCGGGTCCCTACGAGCAGTACTTC
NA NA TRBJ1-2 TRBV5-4 CASSTRVPGALHGYTF TGTGCCAGCAGCACCCGGGTGCCAGGGGCACTTCATGGCTACACCTTC
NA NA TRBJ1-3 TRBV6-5 CASRVGSGNTIYF TGTGCCAGCAGGGTAGGCTCTGGAAACACCATATATTTT
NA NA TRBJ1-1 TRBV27 CASSLYNGGTEAFF TGTGCCAGCAGTTTGTATAATGGCGGCACTGAAGCTTTCTTT
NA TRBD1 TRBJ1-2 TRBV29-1 CSVEREGQTNYGYTF TGCAGCGTGGAAAGGGAGGGACAGACTAACTATGGCTACACCTTC
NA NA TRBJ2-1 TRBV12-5 CASGLVISLGRDEQFF TGTGCTAGTGGTTTGGTAATCTCTTTGGGACGGGATGAGCAGTTCTTC